This TCR beta chain derives from a study of shared clonotypes between healthy human individuals. Study-level information: Donors consisted of two women and a few men between 18 and 49. Per-donor plates numbered three CD4 naive, three CD4 memory, two CD8 naive and one CD8 memory. Overall study results and limits: Non-shared clonotypes showed lower generation probabilities than clonotypes common to all four donors. The small donor group covered limited genetic and exposure diversity.

V was clipped by 4 bases and J by 6 bases, with 7 bases between them. Germline loops: CDR1 LNHDA, CDR2 SQIVND (reference sequence). The CDR3 runs 12 residues. TCRdb's copy holds only in-frame clones and misses some; the assay was immunoSEQ multiplex PCR. The repertoire holds roughly 2,000,000 clones, with about 94% as singletons. It was CD45RO-negative cells, positively selected for CCR7, that made up naive CD8 cells, with terminally differentiated effector memory CD45RA+ cells excluded. With respect to this clone: Antigen specificity is unknown.

The genes are TRBV19 and TRBJ1-5; maybe TRBD1 (6 bases). This receptor was taken from a young man in good health. Some clones in this sample may be carry-over from other donors' samples. Sequencing was performed on naive CD8+ T cells from PBMCs. The CDR3 spells CASSTGAQPQHF. The CDR3 DNA follows: TGTGCCAGTAGTACAGGGGCTCAGCCCCAGCATTTT.